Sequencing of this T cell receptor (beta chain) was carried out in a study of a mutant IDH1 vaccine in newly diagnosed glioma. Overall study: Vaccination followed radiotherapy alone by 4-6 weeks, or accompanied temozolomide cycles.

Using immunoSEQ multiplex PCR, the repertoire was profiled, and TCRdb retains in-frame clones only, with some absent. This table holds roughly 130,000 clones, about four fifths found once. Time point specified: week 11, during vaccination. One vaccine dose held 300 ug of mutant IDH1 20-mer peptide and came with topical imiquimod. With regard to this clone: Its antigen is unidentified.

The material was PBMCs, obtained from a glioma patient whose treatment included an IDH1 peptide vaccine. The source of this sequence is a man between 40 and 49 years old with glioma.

The CDR3 DNA follows: TGTGCCTGGAGTAGGGCCCTCCAAGAGACCCAGTACTTC. Its protein product is CAWSRALQETQYF. V and J are TRBV30 and TRBJ2-5; D remains unclear. V dropped 2 bases and J dropped 1 base, with 8 bases sitting between them. The CDR3 is 13 residues long. Germline CDR1 reads GTSNPN; CDR2 reads SVGIG (reference sequence).